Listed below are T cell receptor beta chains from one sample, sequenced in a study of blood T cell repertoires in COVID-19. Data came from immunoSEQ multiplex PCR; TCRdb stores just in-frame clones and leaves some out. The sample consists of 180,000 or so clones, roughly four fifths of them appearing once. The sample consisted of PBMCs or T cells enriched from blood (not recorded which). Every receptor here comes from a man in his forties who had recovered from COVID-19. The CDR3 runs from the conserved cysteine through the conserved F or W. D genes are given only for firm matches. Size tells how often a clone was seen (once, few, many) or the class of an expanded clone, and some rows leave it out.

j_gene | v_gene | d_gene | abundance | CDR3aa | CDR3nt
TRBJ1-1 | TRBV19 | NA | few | CASSIIMTGSTEAFF | TGTGCCAGTAGTATAATCATGACGGGGAGCACTGAAGCTTTCTTT
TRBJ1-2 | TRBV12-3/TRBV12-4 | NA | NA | CASSLPWGHGYTF | TGTGCCAGCAGTCTCCCCTGGGGCCATGGCTACACCTTC
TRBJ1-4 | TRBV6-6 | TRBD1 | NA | CASRRGTGEDEKLFF | TGTGCCAGCAGGCGTGGGACAGGGGAGGATGAAAAACTGTTTTTT
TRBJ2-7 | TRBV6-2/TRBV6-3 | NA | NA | CASSYPTSYEQYF | TGTGCCAGCAGTTACCCGACTAGCTACGAGCAGTACTTC
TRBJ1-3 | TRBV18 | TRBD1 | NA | CASSFGQGSSGNTIYF | TGTGCCAGCTCATTCGGACAGGGGAGCTCTGGAAACACCATATATTTT
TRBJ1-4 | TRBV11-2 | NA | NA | CASSLRQDFVVF | TGTGCCAGCAGCTTAAGACAGGACTTCGTCGTTTTT
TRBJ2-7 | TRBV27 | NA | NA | CASSFRGVYEQYF | TGTGCCAGCAGTTTCAGGGGGGTCTACGAGCAGTACTTC
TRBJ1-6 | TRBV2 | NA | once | CASSEVAGGSPLHF | TGTGCCAGCAGTGAGGTCGCGGGGGGTTCACCCCTCCACTTT
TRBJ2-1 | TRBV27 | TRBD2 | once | CASSSLTSGRGGSIYNEQFF | TGTGCCAGCAGTTCTTTGACTAGCGGGCGGGGGGGCAGTATCTACAATGAGCAGTTCTTC
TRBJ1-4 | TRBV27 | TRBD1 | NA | CASTKTGGQFGEKLFF | TGTGCCAGCACCAAGACCGGGGGACAGTTCGGCGAAAAACTGTTTTTT
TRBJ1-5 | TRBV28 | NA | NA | CASSAWGVRQPQHF | TGTGCCAGCAGCGCCTGGGGAGTGAGGCAGCCCCAGCATTTT
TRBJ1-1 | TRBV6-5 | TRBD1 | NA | CASRLGTGYVTEAFF | TGTGCCAGCAGACTCGGGACAGGGTATGTCACTGAAGCTTTCTTT
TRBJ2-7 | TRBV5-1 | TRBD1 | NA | CASSGGQGATPYEQYF | TGCGCCAGCAGCGGAGGACAGGGCGCAACCCCCTACGAGCAGTACTTC
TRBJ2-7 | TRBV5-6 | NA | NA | CASSPGGRSFSYEQYF | TGTGCCAGCAGCCCCGGGGGACGAAGTTTCTCCTACGAGCAGTACTTC
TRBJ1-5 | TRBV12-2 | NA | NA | CASRLGRQPVLPGDQPQHF | TGTGCAAGTCGCCTAGGTCGACAGCCGGTTCTGCCAGGAGATCAGCCCCAGCATTTT
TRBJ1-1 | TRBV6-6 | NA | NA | CASSYQGPGAFF | TGTGCCAGCAGTTACCAGGGGCCGGGAGCTTTCTTT